Each of the 10 T cell receptor beta chains below was sequenced from the same sample in a study of T cell responses to AZD1222 COVID-19 vaccine. The assay was immunoSEQ multiplex PCR, and TCRdb's table has in-frame clones only and misses some. This table holds 150,000 to 200,000 clones, approximately 92% found once. Sequencing used peripheral blood, obtained on day 0 of AZD1222 vaccination. These receptors originate from an adult in good health.

The genes are TRBV6-5 and TRBJ1-1, with 12 bases matching TRBD1. The germline V gene has CDR1 MNHEY and CDR2 SVGAGI. V lost 6 bases to trimming and J lost 4 bases; unmatched junction nucleotides: 6. This CDR3 spans 15 amino acids. CDR3 sequence: CASRTGTGGGTEAFF. Here the CDR3 DNA reads TGTGCCAGCAGAACCGGGACAGGGGGCGGCACTGAAGCTTTCTTT.

This clone was counted a few times. The V call is TRBV9, the J call TRBJ1-1; TRBD1 is a possible D gene (5 bases). The CDR3 runs to 14 residues. From germline, CDR1 is SGDLS and CDR2 YYNGEE. With 4 bases removed from V and 11 bases from J, the gap between germline ends came to 21 bases. The CDR3 is CASSPRAGSTEAFF. For the CDR3, the DNA is TGTGCCAGCAGCCCCCGGGCAGGGTCAACCGAGGCTTTCTTT.

This chain joins TRBV18 and TRBJ1-1, with 8 nucleotides matching TRBD1. The trim removed 3 bases at V and 5 bases at J, leaving 2 bases unmatched. Germline V gene sequence: CDR1 KGHSH, CDR2 LQKENI. The CDR3 extends over 13 amino acids. The CDR3 loop is CASSPDRGTEAFF. CDR3 DNA sequence: TGTGCCAGCTCACCTGACAGGGGAACTGAAGCTTTCTTT.

DNA of the CDR3: TGTGCCAGCAGCCTCGAGGGGGCCTGGGAGCTGTTTTTT. Translation: CASSLEGAWELFF. The chain carries TRBV5-6 and TRBJ2-2; 7 nucleotides line up with TRBD1. V lost 4 bases, J lost 9 bases, and 6 bases stayed unmatched. CDR3 length equals 13 residues. The germline V gene has CDR1 SGHDT and CDR2 YYEEEE. Full variable domain (outside the CDR3, taken from reference TRBV5-6 and TRBJ2-2): DAGVTQSPTHLIKTRGQQVTLRCSPKSGHDTVSWYQQALGQGPQFIFQYYEEEERQRGNFPDRFSGHQFPNYSSELNVNALLLGDSALYLCASSLEGAWELFFGEGSRLTVL.

The chain is built from TRBV12-5 and TRBJ1-1, with TRBD1 identical over 10 bases. This CDR3 is 15 amino acids long. The germline V gene encodes CDR1 LGHNT and CDR2 FRNRAP. Trimming cost V 1 base and J 4 bases; bases outside gene matches: 3. CDR3 DNA sequence: TGTGCTAGTGGTTTGGGACAGGGGGCGCGCACTGAAGCTTTCTTT. Protein: CASGLGQGARTEAFF.

This clone is a singleton in its sample. This sequence joins TRBV21-1 and TRBJ1-5. TRBV21-1 is flagged as a pseudogene. This CDR3 has 18 residues. The CDR3 DNA reads TGTGCCAGCAACGCTGAGGGGATGCCCTTGTATAGCAATCAGCCCCAGCATTTT. As protein: CASNAEGMPLYSNQPQHF.

The chain recombines TRBV6-5 with TRBJ1-1, with 7 positions matching TRBD1. Germline V lookup: CDR1 MNHEY, CDR2 SVGAGI. The J segment lost 4 bases and the V segment lost 5 bases, leaving 4 bases of the junction unmatched. The CDR3 sequence is 13 residues long. CDR3 DNA sequence: TGTGCCAGCAGTAAGGGGGCCTTCACTGAAGCTTTCTTT. The encoded protein is CASSKGAFTEAFF.

The J gene is TRBJ2-3, the V gene TRBV7-2; D is uncertain. V lost 1 base to trimming and J lost 6 bases, with 17 bases between them. Germline V gene sequence: CDR1 SGHTA, CDR2 FQGNSA. The CDR3 has 16 amino acids. CDR3 loop: CASSLELSGGTDTQYF. DNA of the CDR3: TGTGCCAGCAGCTTAGAACTGTCCGGCGGAACGGATACGCAGTATTTT.

This chain joins TRBV12-3 or TRBV12-4 and TRBJ1-1; 7 nucleotides match TRBD1. This CDR3 region has 12 residues. Germline trimming cut 6 bases from V and 8 bases from J; bases unmatched to any gene: 6. The CDR3 DNA sequence: TGTGCCAGCAGGGCTCAGGGGGGGGAAGCTTTCTTT. It yields the protein CASRAQGGEAFF.

CDR3 in amino acids: CASSQDPSWGYTF. DNA for the CDR3: TGTGCCAGCAGCCAAGATCCAAGTTGGGGCTACACCTTC. This chain joins TRBV3-1 (or the pseudogene TRBV3-2) and TRBJ1-2; D gene unclear. V was trimmed by 0 bases and J by 8 bases, leaving 10 bases between them. Germline-derived CDR1 and CDR2 are LGHDT and YNNKEL (reference sequence). The CDR3 length is 13 residues.